The TCR beta chain under discussion was sequenced for a study of blood T cell repertoires in COVID-19. Study at large: Material from acute and convalescent COVID-19 was sourced from the United States, Italy and Spain.

Data came from immunoSEQ multiplex PCR; TCRdb stores just in-frame clones and leaves some out. The sample holds around 31,000 clones, roughly 90% seen once. Per germline, CDR1 SGHAT and CDR2 FQNNGV. The CDR3 length is 15 residues. Trimming pared 0 bases from V and 3 bases from J, leaving 11 bases between. This receptor was identified in a man in his fifties or sixties with acute or convalescent COVID-19. Source material: peripheral blood. The chain has TRBV11-2 and TRBJ1-2; D perhaps matches TRBD1 (5 bases). CDR3: CASSLDGPRDYGYTF. The CDR3 bases are TGTGCCAGCAGCTTAGACGGGCCCAGGGACTATGGCTACACCTTC. Looking up the rest from reference TRBV11-2 and TRBJ1-2 gives the full variable domain: EAGVAQSPRYKIIEKRQSVAFWCNPISGHATLYWYQQILGQGPKLLIQFQNNGVVDDSQLPKDRFSAERLKGVDSTLKIQPAKLEDSAVYLCASSLDGPRDYGYTFGSGTRLTVV.